Following are 11 T cell receptor beta chains from one sample sequenced in a study of T-cell reconstitution after alpha-beta-depleted transplantation in children. The authors prepared the TCRbeta library with unique molecular identifiers. TCRdb itself ran the PCR reads through MiXCR, one entry per CDR3 protein. In the table there are approximately 110,000 distinct CDR3 sequences, 23% of which are singletons. The sample was PBMCs, mostly from graft donor cells, taken 180 days after TCRalphabeta/CD19-depleted stem cell transplant. The receptors shown here come from a male patient aged 2-15 years who had a stem cell transplant for chronic granulomatous disease, so the T cells may come from the graft donor.

The V gene is TRBV18, the J gene TRBJ2-1; weak D call: TRBD2 (6 bases). Trimming left V 1 base short and J 2 bases short, with 15 bases between. From germline, CDR1 is KGHSH and CDR2 LQKENI. The CDR3 consists of 17 residues. The CDR3 sequence: CASSPRLAASAYNEQFF. The CDR3, as DNA: TGTGCCAGCTCACCACGTTTGGCGGCTAGCGCCTACAATGAGCAGTTCTTC.

This clonotype was observed at least ten times. The chain joins TRBV5-1 to TRBJ2-2, with TRBD2 as a possible D gene (5 bases). The V gene's germline CDR1 is SGHRS and CDR2 YFSETQ. The CDR3 is 15 amino acids. With 0 bases removed from V and 1 base from J, the gap between germline ends came to 7 bases. The chain's CDR3 is CASSLARGNTGELFF. The CDR3 region has the DNA TGCGCCAGCAGCTTGGCTCGGGGGAACACCGGGGAGCTGTTTTTT.

J is TRBJ2-3 and V is TRBV12-3 or TRBV12-4, with 13 positions matching TRBD2. J lost 3 bases, V lost 0 bases, and 6 bases had no gene match. The CDR3 is 18 amino acids. CDR3 in amino acids: CASSLARTSGSRTDTQYF. In DNA, the CDR3 is TGTGCCAGCAGTTTAGCACGGACTAGCGGGAGTAGGACAGATACGCAGTATTTT.

This clonotype was observed a few times. The chain uses TRBV6-2 or TRBV6-3 and TRBJ2-1, with D hard to call. Trimming removed 0 bases from V and 1 base from J, with 4 bases in between. The CDR3 is 14 amino acids. CDR1 is MNHEY, CDR2 SVGEGT, per germline. CDR3: CASSYSPSYNEQFF. CDR3 sequence (DNA): TGTGCCAGCAGTTACTCTCCATCCTACAATGAGCAGTTCTTC.

This clonotype was recorded a few times. The CDR3: CASRLVRGSGNTIYF. In nucleotides, the CDR3 is TGTGCAAGTCGCTTAGTTCGGGGCTCTGGAAACACCATATATTTT. V and J are TRBV12-2 and TRBJ1-3. TRBV12-2 represents a pseudogene. The CDR3 contains 15 residues.

This clonotype appeared many times. J is TRBJ2-5 and V is TRBV7-2, with a possible D match to TRBD2 (6 bases). V lost 7 bases and J lost 6, with 21 bases in between. This CDR3 has 15 amino acids. The germline V gene encodes CDR1 SGHTA and CDR2 FQGNSA. The CDR3 reads CASTPGFGSEKTQYF. Here the CDR3 DNA reads TGTGCCAGCACCCCCGGGTTCGGGAGCGAAAAGACCCAGTACTTC.

As DNA, the CDR3 is TGTGCCAGCAGTAAAGACGGTTATGGAAACACCATATATTTT. Translation: CASSKDGYGNTIYF. This chain links TRBV12-3 or TRBV12-4 with TRBJ1-3; no clear D gene. The ends were cut back, 5 bases at V and 3 bases at J, with 11 bases in the middle. The CDR3 has 14 amino acids.

This clonotype was detected ten times or more. The chain uses TRBV2 and TRBJ2-1; 14 nucleotides agree with TRBD2. V dropped 9 bases and J dropped 8; count of bases not matched to a gene: 3. Looked up from germline, CDR1 is SNHLY and CDR2 is FYNNEI. The CDR3 is made up of 13 amino acids. The CDR3, as DNA: TGTGCCAGGGGGACTAGCGGGAGATATGAGCAGTTCTTC. Translated, it gives CARGTSGRYEQFF.

This clonotype was counted between two and nine times. V and J are TRBV10-1 and TRBJ2-7; no clear D gene. The ends were cut back, 0 bases at V and 4 bases at J, with 10 bases in the middle. From germline, CDR1 is WNHNN and CDR2 SYGVQD (reference sequence). The CDR3 sequence is 14 residues long. The CDR3 spells CASSESGVTYEQYF. CDR3 sequence (DNA): TGCGCCAGCAGTGAGTCTGGAGTTACTTACGAGCAGTACTTC.

Of note for this clonotype: It may be a read error: a sequence one base away is much more abundant. V and J are TRBV12-3 or TRBV12-4 and TRBJ2-5, with a possible D match to TRBD2 (7 bases). The V end lost 6 bases, the J end lost 5 bases, and 19 bases lay between the germline ends. The CDR3 consists of 15 residues. The CDR3 loop reads CASSPRWGGHETQYF. The CDR3 DNA reads as TGTGCCAGCAGCCCCCGATGGGGGGGCCACGAGACCCAGTACTTC.

This clonotype was recorded a few times. This chain connects TRBV20-1 to TRBJ2-5; the match to TRBD2 covers 8 bases. This CDR3 is built from 16 residues. The V gene's germline CDR1 is DFQATT and CDR2 SNEGSKA (reference sequence). Losses at the gene ends were 5 bases for V and 1 base for J; bases not matched to a gene: 12. This CDR3 is CSASEKRGKSQETQYF. DNA for the CDR3: TGCAGTGCTTCAGAAAAGCGGGGGAAGAGCCAAGAGACCCAGTACTTC.